Listed below are T cell receptor beta chains from one sample, sequenced in a study of blood T cell repertoires in COVID-19. Repertoires were generated with immunoSEQ multiplex PCR, while TCRdb's copy carries only in-frame clones and drops some. The repertoire consists of 300,000 to 400,000 clones, with about 89% occurring once and the leading ten covering approximately 8.1%. The sample comprised peripheral blood. The source is a woman aged 45 to 65 who had recovered from COVID-19. Both conserved end residues are part of each CDR3.

V gene | CDR3 protein
TRBV5-5 | CASSGTGPYEQYF
TRBV3-1/TRBV3-2 | CASSQAPNSYEQYF
TRBV3-1/TRBV3-2 | CASSRMDGVSEAFF
TRBV27 | CASSPRLAGVGEQYF
TRBV11-2 | CASSSTIFGSGRIYNEQFF
TRBV11-2 | CASSLRGQVTGELFF
TRBV19 | CASNPGPGVNYGYTF
TRBV14 | CASSPIGTGAHYEQYF
TRBV24-1 | CATSEAPSGRVLEQFF
TRBV7-2 | CASSRRPGSYNSPLHF
TRBV4-3 | CASSRGPGRPDAGATYGYTF
TRBV6-2/TRBV6-3 | CASSPEGVYGYTF
TRBV9 | CASSVDLGAPYGYTF
TRBV10-2 | CASSEGAGWYGGYTF
TRBV7-2 | CASSTSGIGELFF
TRBV11-3 | CASSLTSGNTGELFF
TRBV5-6 | CASSLGQSNSPLHF
TRBV7-2 | CASSLTVTYEQYF
TRBV6-6 | CASSYSSGGYEQYF
TRBV7-2 | CASSLDSGFGGTEAFF
TRBV27 | CASSLSGFGAVISYNEQFF
TRBV27 | CATQDSSTDTQYF
TRBV3-1/TRBV3-2 | CASSQGGLAGDYNEQFF
TRBV19 | CASWDRARDTQYF
TRBV4-2 | CASSQGQGDYEQYF
TRBV9 | CASSTASGSYNEQFF
TRBV27 | CASGGTLLSGANVLTF
TRBV30 | CAWNELAGSYEQYF
TRBV7-8 | CASSLMGRGINEKLFF
TRBV7-2 | CASSLRTSGNYEQYF
TRBV7-3 | CASSLGGPPYEQYF
TRBV11-2 | CASSLLRGAGTEAFF
TRBV5-1 | CASGGLAGLTDTQYF
TRBV7-2 | CASSLAGVNEQYF
TRBV6-5 | CASSYQGQGVEKLFF
TRBV14 | CASSHRTGRGNTEAFF
TRBV3-1/TRBV3-2 | CASSRQGSDQPQHF
TRBV6-5 | CASSYGTSYNEQFF
TRBV27 | CASRPGQGMHQPQHF
TRBV6-2/TRBV6-3 | CASSHSPYEQYF
TRBV19 | CASGGNNQPQHF
TRBV15 | CATSRDWDRSLYGYTF
TRBV11-2 | CASSPRLAGTGELFF
TRBV28 | CASNRPGLVYEQYF
TRBV6-5 | CASTRTGIAEAFF
TRBV7-2 | CASSRGLAGKDGEQYF
TRBV28 | CASSSGGGPVVEQFF
TRBV19 | CASSPNRVSVDNEQFF
TRBV3-1/TRBV3-2 | CASSPLSGRTGELFF
TRBV7-8 | CASSRDRVSEKLFF
TRBV15 | CATSRAINRGRNYGYTF
TRBV9 | CASSVARQSYEQYF
TRBV9 | CASSVGGGGTHSYNEQFF
TRBV19 | CASSIGRQLSYNEQFF